What follows describes a single TCR beta chain. The data are from a study of cytomegalovirus exposure and HLA in healthy donors. Use of 60 Vbeta and 13 Jbeta primers characterized the PCR. Some clones are missing from TCRdb's copy, which holds only in-frame ones; the method was immunoSEQ multiplex PCR. The sample records around 130,000 clones, 70% to 85% being singletons. V was pared by 4 bases and J by 6 bases, with 17 bases between. Per the germline V gene, CDR1 is SGHTS and CDR2 is YDEGEE. The CDR3 extends over 15 amino acids. The sequencing sample was made of PBMCs. The clonotype originates from a woman aged 55 to 70 in good health and CMV-seropositive. The chain joins TRBV5-8 to TRBJ2-1; weak D call: TRBD2 (5 bases). The CDR3 DNA is TGTGCCAGCAGCATATCCGGTACTAGGCTCAATGAGCAGTTCTTC. This translates into CASSISGTRLNEQFF.